This record covers a single T cell receptor beta chain. This CDR3 is built from 17 residues. V was shortened by 0 bases and J by 0 bases, with 12 bases between the two germline ends. Germline CDR1 and CDR2: MGHRA and YSYEKL. This specimen comes from a study of shared clonotypes between healthy human individuals. The table came from immunoSEQ multiplex PCR; TCRdb's copy has only in-frame clones and leaves some out. Here the sample spans more than 450,000 clones, 60% to 85% being singletons. The clonotype originates from a woman in her forties in good health. Some clones in this sample may be carry-over from other donors' samples. The sample taken for sequencing was PBMCs. This sequence joins TRBV4-1 and TRBJ2-4; no reliable D call. This chain's CDR3 is CASSQDYAGVAKNIQYF. CDR3 nucleotide sequence: TGCGCCAGCAGCCAAGATTACGCAGGAGTAGCCAAAAACATTCAGTACTTC.